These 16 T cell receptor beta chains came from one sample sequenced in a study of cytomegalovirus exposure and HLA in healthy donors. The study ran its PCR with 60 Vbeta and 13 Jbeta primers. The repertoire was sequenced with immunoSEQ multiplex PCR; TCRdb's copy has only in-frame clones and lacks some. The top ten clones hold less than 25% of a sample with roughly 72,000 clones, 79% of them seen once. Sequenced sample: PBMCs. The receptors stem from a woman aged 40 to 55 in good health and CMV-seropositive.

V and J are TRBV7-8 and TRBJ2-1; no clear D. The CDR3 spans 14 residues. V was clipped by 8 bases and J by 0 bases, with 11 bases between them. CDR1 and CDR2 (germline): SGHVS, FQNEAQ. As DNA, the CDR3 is TGTGCCAGCCATCCGAGTAGCTCCTACAATGAGCAGTTCTTC. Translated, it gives CASHPSSSYNEQFF.

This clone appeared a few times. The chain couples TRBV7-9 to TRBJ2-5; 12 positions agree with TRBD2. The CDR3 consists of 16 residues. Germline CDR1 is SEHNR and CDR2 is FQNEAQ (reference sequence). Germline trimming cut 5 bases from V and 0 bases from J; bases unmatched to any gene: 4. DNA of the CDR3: TGTGCCAGCAGCCGACTAGCGGGGGTGTACCAAGAGACCCAGTACTTC. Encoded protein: CASSRLAGVYQETQYF.

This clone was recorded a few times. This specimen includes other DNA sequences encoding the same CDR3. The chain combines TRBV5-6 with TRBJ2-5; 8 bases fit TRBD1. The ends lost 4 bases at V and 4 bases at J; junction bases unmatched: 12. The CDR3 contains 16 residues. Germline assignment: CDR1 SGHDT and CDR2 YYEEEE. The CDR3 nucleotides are TGTGCCAGCAGCCTCGGACAGGGTAGTCGGATAGAGACCCAGTACTTC. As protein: CASSLGQGSRIETQYF.

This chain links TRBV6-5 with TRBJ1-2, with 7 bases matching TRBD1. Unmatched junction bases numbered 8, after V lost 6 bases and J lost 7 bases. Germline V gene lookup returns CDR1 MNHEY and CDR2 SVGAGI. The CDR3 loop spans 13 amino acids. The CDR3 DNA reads TGTGCCAGCAGACCCCGACAGGGCGGTGGCTACACCTTC. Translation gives CASRPRQGGGYTF.

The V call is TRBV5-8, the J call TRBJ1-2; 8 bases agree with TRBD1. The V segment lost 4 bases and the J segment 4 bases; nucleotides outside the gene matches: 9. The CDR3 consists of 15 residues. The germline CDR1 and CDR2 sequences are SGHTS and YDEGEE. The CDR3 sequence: CASSHSGQGPYGYTF. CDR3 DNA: TGTGCCAGCAGCCACTCCGGACAGGGTCCCTATGGCTACACCTTC.

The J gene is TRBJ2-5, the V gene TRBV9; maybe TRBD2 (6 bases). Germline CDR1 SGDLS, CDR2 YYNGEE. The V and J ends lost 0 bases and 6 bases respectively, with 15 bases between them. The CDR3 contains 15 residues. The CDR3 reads CASSVESSGYQTQYF. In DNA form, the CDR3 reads TGTGCCAGCAGCGTAGAATCCAGCGGGTATCAGACCCAGTACTTC.

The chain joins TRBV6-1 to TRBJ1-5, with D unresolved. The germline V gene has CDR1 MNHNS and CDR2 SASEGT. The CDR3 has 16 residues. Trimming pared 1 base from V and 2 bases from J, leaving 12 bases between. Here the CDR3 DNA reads TGTGCCAGCAGTGAAGGAGCGATCTTAGGCAATCAGCCCCAGCATTTT. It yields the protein CASSEGAILGNQPQHF.

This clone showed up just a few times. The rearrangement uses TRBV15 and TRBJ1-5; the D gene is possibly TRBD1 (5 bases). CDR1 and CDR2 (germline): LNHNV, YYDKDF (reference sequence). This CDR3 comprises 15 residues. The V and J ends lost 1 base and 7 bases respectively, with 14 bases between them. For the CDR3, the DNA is TGTGCCACCAGCAGAGTTAGGCAGGGTGGGCAGCCCCAGCATTTT. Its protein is CATSRVRQGGQPQHF.

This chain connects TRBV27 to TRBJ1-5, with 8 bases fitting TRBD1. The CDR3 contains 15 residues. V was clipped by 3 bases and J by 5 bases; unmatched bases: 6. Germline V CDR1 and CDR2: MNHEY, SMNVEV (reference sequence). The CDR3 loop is CASSLWQGADQPQHF. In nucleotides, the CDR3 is TGTGCCAGCAGTTTGTGGCAGGGGGCGGATCAGCCCCAGCATTTT.

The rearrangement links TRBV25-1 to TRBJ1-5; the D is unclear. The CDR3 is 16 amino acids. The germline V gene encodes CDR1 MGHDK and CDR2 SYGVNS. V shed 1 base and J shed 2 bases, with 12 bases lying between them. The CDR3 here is CASSEWGAMGNQPQHF. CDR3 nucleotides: TGTGCCAGCAGTGAATGGGGAGCTATGGGCAATCAGCCCCAGCATTTT.

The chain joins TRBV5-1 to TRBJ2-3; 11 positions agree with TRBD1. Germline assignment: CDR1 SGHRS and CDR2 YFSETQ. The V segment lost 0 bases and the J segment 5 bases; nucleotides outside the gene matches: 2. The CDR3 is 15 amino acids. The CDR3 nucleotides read TGCGCCAGCAGCTTGGGGGGACAGGGGGTAGATACGCAGTATTTT. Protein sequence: CASSLGGQGVDTQYF. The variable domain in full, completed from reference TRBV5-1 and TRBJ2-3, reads KAGVTQTPRYLIKTRGQQVTLSCSPISGHRSVSWYQQTPGQGLQFLFEYFSETQRNKGNFPGRFSGRQFSNSRSEMNVSTLELGDSALYLCASSLGGQGVDTQYFGPGTRLTVL.

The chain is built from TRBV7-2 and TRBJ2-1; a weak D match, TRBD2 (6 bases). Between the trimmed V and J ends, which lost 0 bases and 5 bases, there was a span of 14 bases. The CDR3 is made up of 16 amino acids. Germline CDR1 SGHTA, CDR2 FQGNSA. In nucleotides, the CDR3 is TGTGCCAGCAGCTTAGCCCTACTAGCTAGGGACAATGAGCAGTTCTTC. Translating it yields CASSLALLARDNEQFF.

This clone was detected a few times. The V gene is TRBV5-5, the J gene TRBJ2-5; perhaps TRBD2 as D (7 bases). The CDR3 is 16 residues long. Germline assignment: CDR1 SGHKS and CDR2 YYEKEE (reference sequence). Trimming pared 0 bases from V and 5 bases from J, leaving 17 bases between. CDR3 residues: CASSLASGGGRETQYF. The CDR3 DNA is TGTGCCAGCAGCTTGGCCAGTGGGGGGGGCCGGGAGACCCAGTACTTC. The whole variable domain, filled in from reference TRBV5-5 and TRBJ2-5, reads DAGVTQSPTHLIKTRGQQVTLRCSPISGHKSVSWYQQVLGQGPQFIFQYYEKEERGRGNFPDRFSARQFPNYSSELNVNALLLGDSALYLCASSLASGGGRETQYFGPGTRLLVL.

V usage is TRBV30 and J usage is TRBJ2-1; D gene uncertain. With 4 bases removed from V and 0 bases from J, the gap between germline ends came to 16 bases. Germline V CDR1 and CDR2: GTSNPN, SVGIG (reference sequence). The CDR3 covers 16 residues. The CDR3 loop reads CAWKKTELSSYNEQFF. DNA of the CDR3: TGTGCCTGGAAAAAAACGGAGTTGAGCTCCTACAATGAGCAGTTCTTC.

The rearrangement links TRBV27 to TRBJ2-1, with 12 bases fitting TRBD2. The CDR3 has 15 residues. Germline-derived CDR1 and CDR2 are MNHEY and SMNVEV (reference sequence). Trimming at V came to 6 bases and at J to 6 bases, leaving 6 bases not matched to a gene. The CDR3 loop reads CASRRASGGANEQFF. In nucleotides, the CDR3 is TGTGCCAGCAGACGGGCTAGCGGGGGGGCCAATGAGCAGTTCTTC.

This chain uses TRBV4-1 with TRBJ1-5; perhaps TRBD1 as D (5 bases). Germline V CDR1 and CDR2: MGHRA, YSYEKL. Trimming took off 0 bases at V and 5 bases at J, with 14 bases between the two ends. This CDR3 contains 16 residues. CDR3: CASSQDWGLSYQPQHF. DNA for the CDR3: TGCGCCAGCAGCCAAGACTGGGGACTGAGCTATCAGCCCCAGCATTTT.